This TCR beta chain was captured in a study of T-cell memory formation after mild COVID-19. The study's findings and limits: CD4+ clones that contracted lay mainly in CM and EM; CD8+ ones lay in EMRA.

The CDR3 spans 15 residues. Germline CDR1 and CDR2: SGHRS and YFSETQ. V shed 8 bases and J shed 1 base, with 18 bases lying between them. Remarks on this clonotype: Its specificity is unknown.

TCRdb called the 5' RACE reads again in MiXCR, with one record for every CDR3 protein. The data show roughly 600,000 distinct CDR3 sequences, with roughly 18% seen just once and around 12% held by the top ten. The sample taken for sequencing was PBMCs or a T cell subset sorted from them (not recorded which). The V gene is TRBV5-1, the J gene TRBJ2-5; TRBD2 is a possible D gene (6 bases). This receptor was obtained from an adult woman who had mild COVID-19 (a few samples of this study predate the infection). Cell type and time point are not known. This chain's CDR3 is CASSWVAVIQETQYF. The CDR3 nucleotides read TGCGCCAGTTCCTGGGTAGCGGTAATCCAAGAGACCCAGTACTTC.